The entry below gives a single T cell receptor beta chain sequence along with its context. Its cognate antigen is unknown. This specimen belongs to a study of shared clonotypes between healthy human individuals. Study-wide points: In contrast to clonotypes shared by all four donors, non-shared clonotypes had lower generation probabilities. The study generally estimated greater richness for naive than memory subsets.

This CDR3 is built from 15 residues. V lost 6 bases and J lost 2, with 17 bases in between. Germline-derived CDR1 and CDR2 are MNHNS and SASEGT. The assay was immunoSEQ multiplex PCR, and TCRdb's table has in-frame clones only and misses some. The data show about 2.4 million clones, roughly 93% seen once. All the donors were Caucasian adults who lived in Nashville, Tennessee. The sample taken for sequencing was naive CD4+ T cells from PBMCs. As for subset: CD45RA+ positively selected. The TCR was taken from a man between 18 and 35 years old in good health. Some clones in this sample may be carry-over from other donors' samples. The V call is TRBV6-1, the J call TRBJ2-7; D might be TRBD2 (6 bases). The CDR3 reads CASSRSGTSAYEQYF. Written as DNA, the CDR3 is TGTGCCAGCAGCAGGTCCGGGACTTCTGCCTACGAGCAGTACTTC.